Below are 22 T cell receptor beta chains sequenced from a single sample in a study of OX40 agonist ivuxolimab in advanced cancers. Sequencing was performed with immunoSEQ multiplex PCR; in TCRdb, only in-frame clones are kept and a portion is missing. The sample includes fewer than 80,000 clones, roughly nine tenths of them seen just once. The material sequenced was CD4+ or CD8+ T cells sorted from blood, taken in a trial of the OX40 agonist ivuxolimab. These receptor sequences come from an adult with an advanced solid tumor such as melanoma, head and neck, liver or kidney cancer.

The count of this clone is one. The rearrangement uses TRBV11-2 and TRBJ1-1, with D unclear. V lost 4 bases and J 4 bases, leaving 10 bases between the germline ends. Germline V CDR1 and CDR2: SGHAT, FQNNGV. CDR3 length equals 13 residues. CDR3 protein: CASSSTMGTEAFF. The CDR3 bases are TGTGCCAGCAGCTCTACGATGGGCACTGAAGCTTTCTTT.

The V gene is TRBV11-2, the J gene TRBJ2-1, with 13 positions matching TRBD2. Germline trimming cut 3 bases from V and 8 bases from J; bases unmatched to any gene: 7. This CDR3 is built from 16 residues. Germline CDR1 and CDR2: SGHAT and FQNNGV. CDR3 DNA: TGTGCCAGCAGCTTTGTGGGACTAGCGGGATCAGATGAGCAGTTCTTC. Translation: CASSFVGLAGSDEQFF.

J is TRBJ2-3 and V is TRBV29-1, with 9 positions matching TRBD1. Trimming took 6 bases from V and 4 from J; bases not matched to a gene: 8. Germline lookup yields CDR1 SQVTM and CDR2 ANQGSEA. The CDR3 extends over 14 amino acids. The CDR3 spells CSVPDRGGADTQYF. CDR3 DNA sequence: TGCAGCGTCCCCGACAGGGGGGGCGCAGATACGCAGTATTTT.

The gene calls are TRBV29-1 and TRBJ2-3; the D is unclear. Germline V gene data show CDR1 as SQVTM and CDR2 as ANQGSEA. V dropped 7 bases and J dropped 4 bases, with 9 bases sitting between them. The CDR3 covers 11 residues. CDR3 loop: CSARLADTQYF. As DNA, the CDR3 is TGCAGCGCCCGGTTGGCAGATACGCAGTATTTT.

This chain links TRBV28 with TRBJ2-7, with TRBD2 matching over 7 bases. This CDR3 is 14 amino acids long. V lost 8 bases, J lost 3 bases, and 10 bases stayed unmatched. In germline, CDR1 is MDHEN, CDR2 SYDVKM. CDR3 DNA sequence: TGTGCCAGCGGCCCCGGACTAGGCGGCTACGAGCAGTACTTC. It specifies CASGPGLGGYEQYF.

The CDR3 protein is CASKEVDGGNTEAFF. The CDR3 coding sequence is TGTGCCAGTAAGGAGGTTGACGGGGGCAACACTGAAGCTTTCTTT. The chain combines TRBV19 with TRBJ1-1; D possibly corresponds to TRBD1 (6 bases). The CDR3 is 15 amino acids. V was cut by 7 bases and J by 2 bases, with 17 bases left in between. Germline V gene data show CDR1 as LNHDA and CDR2 as SQIVND (reference sequence).

The V and J genes are TRBV7-9 and TRBJ1-1, with D perhaps TRBD1 (5 bases). V lost 6 bases and J 0 bases, leaving 23 bases between the germline ends. Germline CDR1 is SEHNR and CDR2 is FQNEAQ (reference sequence). This CDR3 comprises 18 residues. This CDR3 is CASSPSRQGFSMNTEAFF. DNA of the CDR3: TGTGCCAGCAGTCCTTCAAGGCAGGGTTTTTCTATGAACACTGAAGCTTTCTTT.

The V and J genes are TRBV27 and TRBJ2-1; 8 nucleotides match TRBD1. V shed 6 bases and J 1 base; nucleotides not matched to a gene: 2. Looked up from germline, CDR1 is MNHEY and CDR2 is SMNVEV (reference sequence). The CDR3 contains 14 residues. CDR3 bases: TGTGCCAGCAGCAGGGGGCGGTCCTACAATGAGCAGTTCTTC. It translates to CASSRGRSYNEQFF.

This clone was observed once. V gene TRBV28 combines with J gene TRBJ2-7; 9 nucleotides agree with TRBD1. Germline trimming cut 3 bases from V and 2 bases from J; bases unmatched to any gene: 2. CDR3 size: 14 residues. Germline CDR1 reads MDHEN; CDR2 reads SYDVKM. The CDR3 coding sequence is TGTGCCAGCAGTTTGGGACAGGGAACCTACGAGCAGTACTTC. Its protein product is CASSLGQGTYEQYF.

This chain connects TRBV19 to TRBJ2-7; D uncertain. From germline, CDR1 is LNHDA and CDR2 SQIVND (reference sequence). V was pared by 5 bases and J by 2 bases, with 13 bases between. This CDR3 region has 14 residues. As DNA, the CDR3 is TGTGCCAGTAGTCCCACTACGGGCCCCTACGAGCAGTACTTC. This codes for CASSPTTGPYEQYF. Combining the CDR3 with reference TRBV19 and TRBJ2-7 gives the whole variable domain DGGITQSPKYLFRKEGQNVTLSCEQNLNHDAMYWYRQDPGQGLRLIYYSQIVNDFQKGDIAEGYSVSREKKESFPLTVTSAQKNPTAFYLCASSPTTGPYEQYFGPGTRLTVT.

This clone was counted only a few times. J is TRBJ2-3 and V is TRBV7-9, with TRBD2 as a possible D gene (5 bases). Trimming removed 2 bases from V and 6 bases from J, with 18 bases in between. There are 16 residues in the CDR3. Germline loops: CDR1 SEHNR, CDR2 FQNEAQ (reference sequence). The CDR3: CASSLLDSVLRDTQYF. As DNA, the CDR3 is TGTGCCAGCAGCTTATTGGATAGCGTGTTGCGGGATACGCAGTATTTT.

The CDR3 DNA follows: TGTGCCAGCAGTTTATCTGGGACAGGGTTTGGTGGCTACACCTTC. Translation: CASSLSGTGFGGYTF. V is TRBV27 and J is TRBJ1-2, with 9 nucleotides matching TRBD1. J was trimmed by 7 bases and V by 0 bases; bases with no gene match: 6. This CDR3 has 15 amino acids. Germline CDR1 and CDR2: MNHEY and SMNVEV (reference sequence).

This rearrangement joins TRBV27 to TRBJ2-7; D remains unclear. There are 15 residues in the CDR3. Trimming removed 6 bases from V and 0 bases from J, with 15 bases in between. Germline V gene sequence: CDR1 MNHEY, CDR2 SMNVEV (reference sequence). This CDR3 reads CASSPRVSGSYEQYF. CDR3 bases: TGTGCCAGCAGCCCCCGAGTCTCGGGCTCCTACGAGCAGTACTTC.

Concerning this clone: An end of the junction differs from the germline gene, which may be a read error. Different DNA sequences within this sample yield the same CDR3. The chain is built from TRBV2 and TRBJ2-2, with 12 bases aligning to TRBD2. CDR1 is SNHLY and CDR2 is FYNNEI in the germline V gene. CDR3 size: 14 residues. The CDR3 reads CATLAGGPSGELFF. CDR3 nucleotides: TGTGCCACCCTAGCGGGGGGGCCATCCGGAGAGCTGTTTTTT.

This chain joins TRBV29-1 and TRBJ2-3; D call uncertain. Germline assignment: CDR1 SQVTM and CDR2 ANQGSEA. The germline V and J ends were trimmed by 1 base and 1 base, with 9 bases remaining between them. The CDR3 runs to 14 residues. The CDR3 bases are TGCAGCGTTGAAGTGCAGCGACGCACAGATACGCAGTATTTT. This encodes CSVEVQRRTDTQYF.

The V and J genes are TRBV29-1 and TRBJ1-4; a possible D gene is TRBD1 (6 bases). Germline CDR1 reads SQVTM; CDR2 reads ANQGSEA. V dropped 6 bases and J dropped 4 bases, with 15 bases sitting between them. CDR3 length equals 14 residues. The CDR3 DNA reads as TGCAGCGTGGACCCGACAGGCGGTAATGAAAAACTGTTTTTT. Translating gives CSVDPTGGNEKLFF.

The chain couples TRBV2 to TRBJ2-5, with D unclear. V was shortened by 7 bases and J by 3 bases, with 9 bases between the two germline ends. This CDR3 is 12 amino acids long. Germline V gene lookup returns CDR1 SNHLY and CDR2 FYNNEI. Here the CDR3 DNA reads TGTGCCAGCATCGGGCTAGAAGAGACCCAGTACTTC. The encoded protein is CASIGLEETQYF. Full variable domain (outside the CDR3, taken from reference TRBV2 and TRBJ2-5): EPEVTQTPSHQVTQMGQEVILRCVPISNHLYFYWYRQILGQKVEFLVSFYNNEISEKSEIFDDQFSVERPDGSNFTLKIRSTKLEDSAMYFCASIGLEETQYFGPGTRLLVL.

The V gene is TRBV9, the J gene TRBJ2-7; 12 nucleotides align to TRBD2. This CDR3 region has 16 residues. Germline CDR1 reads SGDLS; CDR2 reads YYNGEE. V lost 4 bases to trimming and J lost 2 bases; unmatched junction nucleotides: 7. This CDR3 is CASSPIGLAGTYEQYF. The CDR3 DNA is TGTGCCAGCAGCCCAATCGGACTAGCGGGAACCTACGAGCAGTACTTC.

This clone has a single count. This chain connects TRBV30 to TRBJ2-2; D gene uncertain. In germline, CDR1 is GTSNPN, CDR2 SVGIG (reference sequence). This CDR3 is built from 13 residues. V lost 0 bases and J 6 bases, leaving 8 bases between the germline ends. The CDR3 DNA sequence: TGTGCCTGGAGTGTATCGGTTCCCGGGGAGCTGTTTTTT. It yields the protein CAWSVSVPGELFF.

The chain joins TRBV27 to TRBJ2-2; no clear D gene. CDR3 length equals 13 residues. Germline lookup yields CDR1 MNHEY and CDR2 SMNVEV (reference sequence). V was trimmed by 3 bases and J by 3 bases, leaving 5 bases between them. As DNA, the CDR3 is TGTGCCAGCAGTTTTTCTGACACCGGGGAGCTGTTTTTT. Translated: CASSFSDTGELFF.

V and J are TRBV19 and TRBJ2-7; D gene unclear. V was shortened by 3 bases and J by 5 bases, with 11 bases between the two germline ends. CDR3 size: 13 residues. The germline V gene has CDR1 LNHDA and CDR2 SQIVND (reference sequence). The CDR3 region is CASSIMVWDEQYF. CDR3 coding DNA: TGTGCCAGTAGTATTATGGTTTGGGACGAGCAGTACTTC.

J is TRBJ2-3 and V is TRBV19; 8 bases are a match to TRBD2. The V gene's germline CDR1 is LNHDA and CDR2 SQIVND (reference sequence). This CDR3 spans 13 amino acids. Trimming removed 10 bases from V and 2 bases from J; junction bases left unmatched: 5. CDR3: CATSGGLTDTQYF. In DNA form, the CDR3 reads TGTGCCACCAGCGGGGGCCTCACAGATACGCAGTATTTT.